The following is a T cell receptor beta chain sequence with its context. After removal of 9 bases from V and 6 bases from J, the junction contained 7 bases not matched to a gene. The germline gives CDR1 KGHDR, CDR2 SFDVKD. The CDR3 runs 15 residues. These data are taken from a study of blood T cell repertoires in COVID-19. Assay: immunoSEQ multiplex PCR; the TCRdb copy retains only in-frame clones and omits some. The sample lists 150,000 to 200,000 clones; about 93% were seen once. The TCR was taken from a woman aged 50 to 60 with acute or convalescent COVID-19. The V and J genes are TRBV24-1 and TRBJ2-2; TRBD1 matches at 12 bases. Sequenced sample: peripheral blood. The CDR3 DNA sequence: TGTGCCACCGGGTACGGGACAGGGGGCCCCGGGGAGCTGTTTTTT. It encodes CATGYGTGGPGELFF.